This entry lists 9 T cell receptor beta chains sequenced from one sample in a study of CXCR3-negative and CXCR3-positive naive CD8 T cells (dated by TCRdb to about 2019). The paper as a whole reports these results and caveats: Compared with CXCR3-negative naive cells, CXCR3-positive naive cells had TRB CDR3s with higher hydrophobicity (lower Kidera factor 4), lower energy, and higher strength and volume indices.

Sequencing was performed on a NextSeq 550. The Human TCR Profiling Kit (MiLaboratory) was used to make UMI-labeled 5' RACE TRB cDNA libraries. TCRdb reprocessed the reads; each CDR3 protein sequence makes one entry, and DNA is unavailable. This sample's clone table shows about 63,000 distinct CDR3 sequences. 4.8% of the sample lies in the top ten. These receptors are not linked to any known antigen. Input material: naive CXCR3+ CD8+ T cells from blood. Read against the paper, the sample's cell subset or site label means: CD45RO-CCR7+CD27+CD95- naive CD8+ T cells expressing CXCR3 (TNR3+). Receptors were obtained from a human donor in good health. Some clones in this sample may be carry-over from other donors' samples.

The chain combines TRBV7-3 with TRBJ2-1; the TRBD1 assignment by TCRdb is unverifiable without DNA. There are 16 residues in the CDR3. CDR1 SGHTA and CDR2 FQGTGA come from the germline V gene. CDR3 sequence reads: CASSPEGGGRYNEQFF.

The rearrangement joins TRBV20-1 to TRBJ1-1. CDR1 and CDR2 from the germline V gene are DFQATT and SNEGSKA (reference sequence). This CDR3 is 13 amino acids long. This CDR3 reads CSSWSGPITEAFF.

This rearrangement joins TRBV6-5 to TRBJ2-7; TCRdb designates TRBD1, a call that cannot be tested without DNA. CDR1 is MNHEY and CDR2 is SVGAGI in the germline V gene. This CDR3 contains 12 residues. Here the CDR3 reads CASSPGTPPVVF.

This chain joins TRBV7-9 and TRBJ1-1; TCRdb gives TRBD1 as the D gene, but with no DNA this cannot be confirmed. CDR1 is SEHNR, CDR2 FQNEAQ, per germline (reference sequence). CDR3 length equals 13 residues. CDR3 sequence: CASSPTDRPEAFF.

The V call is TRBV18, the J call TRBJ1-2. Germline V gene lookup returns CDR1 KGHSH and CDR2 LQKENI. The CDR3 extends over 14 amino acids. Here the CDR3 reads CASSTTPHGYGYTF.

The chain joins TRBV28 to TRBJ2-3; TCRdb designates TRBD1, a call that cannot be tested without DNA. The CDR3 extends over 15 amino acids. In germline, CDR1 is MDHEN, CDR2 SYDVKM. The CDR3 loop is CASSWGKDNTDTQYF.

This chain links TRBV10-3 with TRBJ2-1; TCRdb returns TRBD2, unconfirmable since there is no DNA. CDR1 is ENHRY and CDR2 is SYGVKD in the germline V gene. CDR3 length: 17 residues. The CDR3: CAISEGPASGGWDEQFF.

This chain joins TRBV20-1 and TRBJ1-3. The CDR3 covers 13 residues. Germline CDR1 DFQATT, CDR2 SNEGSKA (reference sequence). The CDR3 loop is CSAPRGGQYTIYF.

This chain links TRBV6-2 or TRBV6-3 with TRBJ2-7; with no DNA, the TCRdb D assignment of TRBD1 cannot be verified. The germline CDR1 and CDR2 sequences are MNHEY and SVGEGT. The CDR3 contains 18 residues. CDR3 sequence: CASSSLLGHEGESYEQYF.